This T cell receptor (beta chain) was identified during a study of cytotoxic CD8 clonotypes in ibrutinib-treated CLL. Overall study: The study included 11 relapsed/refractory and 15 treatment-naive patients; 17 had IGHV unmutated disease. Overall, 25 or so responses were partial and 2 complete; following median 68 months, approximately 15 patients stayed remitted and some 12 progressed. The taking of response samples occurred after a median approximately twelve months of treatment, with a range of 6 to 36.

Only a few counts were recorded for this clone. Method: immunoSEQ multiplex PCR; TCRdb's copy keeps in-frame clones and lacks some. The sample comprises approximately 100,000 clones, approximately 80% of which are singletons, and 32% rests with the top ten. The ends lost 6 bases at V and 7 bases at J; junction bases unmatched: 21. Germline V lookup: CDR1 SEHNR, CDR2 FQNEAQ (reference sequence). The CDR3 loop spans 19 amino acids. The sample here was PBMCs, taken after 12 months of ibrutinib treatment. The sequence came from a human donor with chronic lymphocytic leukemia. The chain uses TRBV7-9 and TRBJ2-1; 10 bases are a match to TRBD2. CDR3 DNA sequence: TGTGCCAGCAGGGCATATGGTAGCGGGGGGTCGAGCGCGAGAAATGAGCAGTTCTTC. Its protein is CASRAYGSGGSSARNEQFF. Full variable domain (remainder filled in from reference TRBV7-9 and TRBJ2-1): DTGVSQNPRHKITKRGQNVTFRCDPISEHNRLYWYRQTLGQGPEFLTYFQNEAQLEKSRLLSDRFSAERPKGSFSTLEIQRTEQGDSAMYLCASRAYGSGGSSARNEQFFGPGTRLTVL.